The TCR beta chain described here comes from a study of neurological immune-mediated disorders. Study-level points and caveats: No CDR3 amino acid sequences were shared by expanded clones across subjects, suggesting private repertoires in all groups. Phylogenetic analysis grouped 18 of 34 multiple sclerosis patients' repertoires together, suggesting a possible repertoire signature.

Unsorted libraries were prepared from 2 million PBMCs that had been stored at -80 C. Per germline, CDR1 SGHNT and CDR2 YENEEA. This CDR3 has 15 amino acids. V was clipped by 4 bases and J by 2 bases, with 14 bases between them. Turning to this clonotype: The antigen is not known.

The making of cDNA relied on 5'RACE with 10-nucleotide random UMIs. One entry per CDR3 protein results from TCRdb running MiXCR on the 5' RACE reads. The sample lists 46,000 or so distinct CDR3 sequences, approximately 4.5% seen once, with around 5% in the top ten. The sequence derives from a woman in her sixties with multiple sclerosis. This rearrangement joins TRBV11-3 to TRBJ1-1, with D perhaps TRBD1 (5 bases). The sequenced sample was PBMCs. The CDR3 sequence is CASSSGTVGNTEAFF. The CDR3 bases are TGTGCCAGCAGCTCCGGGACCGTGGGAAACACTGAAGCTTTCTTT.